This TCR beta chain originates from a study of radiation and T cells in renal cell carcinoma. Study-level points and caveats: Top tumor clonotypes rose in blood 2 weeks post-radiation, then contracted. No pretreatment tumor biopsies were available for baseline clonotypes.

Indicated time point: baseline pretreatment blood. Treatment reported: 15 Gy SBRT to primary tumor, nephrectomy 4 weeks later. This renal cell carcinoma was of the clear cell type. Produced via immunoSEQ multiplex PCR; TCRdb's table is partial and in-frame only. The sample shows roughly 53,000 clones, 75% to 85% of them seen only once. This clone occurred once. The antigen is undetermined. CDR1 is SQVTM and CDR2 is ANQGSEA in the germline V gene. The germline V and J ends were trimmed by 0 bases and 5 bases, with 10 bases remaining between them. This CDR3 region has 14 residues. The clonotype comes from a woman aged 70-85 years with renal cell carcinoma. The sequencing used blood, collected from a patient whose treatment included radiotherapy and nephrectomy. This chain links TRBV29-1 with TRBJ2-2; D gene uncertain. Here the CDR3 DNA reads TGCAGCGTTGAAGACTACCAGAGGACCGGGGAGCTGTTTTTT. Protein product: CSVEDYQRTGELFF.